This T cell receptor beta chain appears in the sequencing data of a study of PD-1 blockade in classical Hodgkin lymphoma. Time point reported: cycle 4 day 1 (C4D1), after less than 7 weeks of nivolumab. Patients all relapsed after autologous stem cell transplantation, and there was variation in brentuximab vedotin exposure. This CDR3 spans 15 amino acids. J was trimmed by 5 bases and V by 8 bases; bases with no gene match: 15. Per germline, CDR1 SQVTM and CDR2 ANQGSEA. Profiled with immunoSEQ multiplex PCR; TCRdb holds only in-frame clones, not every one. The sample contains over 20,000 clones, roughly three quarters of which appear only once.

The sequence came from a human donor with classical Hodgkin lymphoma. This chain connects TRBV29-1 to TRBJ2-5; 9 bases agree with TRBD2. Material: peripheral blood mononuclear cells (PBMCs), obtained before the fourth cycle of nivolumab. The CDR3 DNA follows: TGCAGCACTCAAGGGGGCGGGAGGGCCGGTGAGACCCAGTACTTC. Translating it yields CSTQGGGRAGETQYF.